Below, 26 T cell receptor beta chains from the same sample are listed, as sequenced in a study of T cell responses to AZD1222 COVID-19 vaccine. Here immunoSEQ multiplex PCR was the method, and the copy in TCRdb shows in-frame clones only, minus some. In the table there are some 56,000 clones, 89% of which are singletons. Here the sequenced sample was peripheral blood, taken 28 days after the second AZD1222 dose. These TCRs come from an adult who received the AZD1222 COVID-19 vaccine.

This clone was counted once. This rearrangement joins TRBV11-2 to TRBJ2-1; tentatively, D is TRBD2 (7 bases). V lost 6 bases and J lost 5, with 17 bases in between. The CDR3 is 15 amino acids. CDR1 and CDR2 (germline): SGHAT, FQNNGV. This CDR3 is CASRRAGATNNEQFF. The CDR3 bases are TGTGCCAGCAGAAGGGCGGGGGCAACGAACAATGAGCAGTTCTTC.

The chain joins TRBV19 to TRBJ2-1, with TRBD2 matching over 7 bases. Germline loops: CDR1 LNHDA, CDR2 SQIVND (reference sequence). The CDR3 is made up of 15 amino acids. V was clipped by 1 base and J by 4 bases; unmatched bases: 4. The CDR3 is CASSIVGAGYNEQFF. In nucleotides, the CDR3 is TGTGCCAGTAGTATAGTCGGAGCGGGGTACAATGAGCAGTTCTTC. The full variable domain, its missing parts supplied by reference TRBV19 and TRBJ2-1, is DGGITQSPKYLFRKEGQNVTLSCEQNLNHDAMYWYRQDPGQGLRLIYYSQIVNDFQKGDIAEGYSVSREKKESFPLTVTSAQKNPTAFYLCASSIVGAGYNEQFFGPGTRLTVL.

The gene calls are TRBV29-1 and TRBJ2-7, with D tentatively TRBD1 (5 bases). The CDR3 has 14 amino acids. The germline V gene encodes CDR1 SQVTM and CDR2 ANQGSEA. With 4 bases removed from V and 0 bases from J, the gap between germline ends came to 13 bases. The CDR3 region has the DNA TGCAGCGTTGGTCAGGGATTTGACTCCTACGAGCAGTACTTC. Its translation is CSVGQGFDSYEQYF.

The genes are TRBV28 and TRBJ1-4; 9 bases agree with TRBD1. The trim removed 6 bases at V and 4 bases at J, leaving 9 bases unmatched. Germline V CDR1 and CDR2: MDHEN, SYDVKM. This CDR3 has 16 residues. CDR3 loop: CASRRGQGRFNEKLFF. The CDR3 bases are TGTGCCAGCAGAAGGGGACAGGGCCGATTTAATGAAAAACTGTTTTTT.

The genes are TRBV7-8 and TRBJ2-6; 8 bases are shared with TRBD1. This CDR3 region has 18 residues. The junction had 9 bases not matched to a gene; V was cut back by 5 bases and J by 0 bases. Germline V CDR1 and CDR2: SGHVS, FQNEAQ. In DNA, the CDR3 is TGTGCCAGCAGCATAAAACAGGGGGTGCCCTCTGGGGCCAACGTCCTGACTTTC. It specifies CASSIKQGVPSGANVLTF.

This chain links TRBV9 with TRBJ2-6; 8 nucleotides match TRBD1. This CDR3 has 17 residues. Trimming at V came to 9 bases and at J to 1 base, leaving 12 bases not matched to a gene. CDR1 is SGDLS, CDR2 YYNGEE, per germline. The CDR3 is CAIIPGQGISGANVLTF. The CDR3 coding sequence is TGTGCCATAATACCCGGACAGGGCATTTCTGGGGCCAACGTCCTGACTTTC.

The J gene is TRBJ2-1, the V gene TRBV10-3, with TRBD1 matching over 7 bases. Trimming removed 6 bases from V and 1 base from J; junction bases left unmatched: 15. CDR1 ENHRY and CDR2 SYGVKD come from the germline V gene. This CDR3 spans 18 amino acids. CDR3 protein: CAIRRTDSGTVSYNEQFF. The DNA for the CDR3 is TGTGCCATCAGGCGCACCGACTCCGGGACAGTTTCCTACAATGAGCAGTTCTTC.

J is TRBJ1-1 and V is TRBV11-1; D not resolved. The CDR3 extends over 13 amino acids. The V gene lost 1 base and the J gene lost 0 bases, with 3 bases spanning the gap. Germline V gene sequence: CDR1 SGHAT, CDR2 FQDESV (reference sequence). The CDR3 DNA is TGTGCCAGCAGCTTAGTACTGAACACTGAAGCTTTCTTT. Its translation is CASSLVLNTEAFF.

Here the CDR3 DNA reads TGTGCCAGCTCACCCAGGACAGGGTTATTGTCACCCCTCCACTTT. It is translated as CASSPRTGLLSPLHF. V is TRBV18 and J is TRBJ1-6; TRBD1 agrees at 8 bases. Germline V lookup: CDR1 KGHSH, CDR2 LQKENI. The CDR3 extends over 15 amino acids. After removal of 3 bases from V and 10 bases from J, the junction contained 8 bases not matched to a gene.

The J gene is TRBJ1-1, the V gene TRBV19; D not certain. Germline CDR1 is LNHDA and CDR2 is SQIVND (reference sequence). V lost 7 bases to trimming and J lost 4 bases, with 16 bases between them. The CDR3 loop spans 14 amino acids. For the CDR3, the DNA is TGTGCCAGTATCCCGGAGGCTTTCTCCACTGAAGCTTTCTTT. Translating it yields CASIPEAFSTEAFF. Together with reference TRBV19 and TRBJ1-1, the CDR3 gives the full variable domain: DGGITQSPKYLFRKEGQNVTLSCEQNLNHDAMYWYRQDPGQGLRLIYYSQIVNDFQKGDIAEGYSVSREKKESFPLTVTSAQKNPTAFYLCASIPEAFSTEAFFGQGTRLTVV.

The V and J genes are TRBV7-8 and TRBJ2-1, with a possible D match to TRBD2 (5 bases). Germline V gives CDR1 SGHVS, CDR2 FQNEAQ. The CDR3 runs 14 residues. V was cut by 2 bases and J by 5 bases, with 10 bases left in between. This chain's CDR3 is CASSLTGVNNEQFF. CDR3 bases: TGTGCCAGCAGCTTAACCGGGGTGAACAATGAGCAGTTCTTC.

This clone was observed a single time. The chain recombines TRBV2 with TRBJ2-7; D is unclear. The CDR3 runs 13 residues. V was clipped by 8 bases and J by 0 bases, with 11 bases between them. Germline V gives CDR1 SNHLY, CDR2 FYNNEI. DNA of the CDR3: TGTGCCAGCGGCCGTGAGAGCTCCTACGAGCAGTACTTC. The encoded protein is CASGRESSYEQYF.

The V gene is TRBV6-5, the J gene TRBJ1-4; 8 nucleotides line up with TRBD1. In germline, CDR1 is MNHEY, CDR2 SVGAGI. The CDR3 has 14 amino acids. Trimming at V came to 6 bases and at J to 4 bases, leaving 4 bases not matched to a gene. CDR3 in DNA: TGTGCCAGCAGGAGGGGACAGGTTAATGAAAAACTGTTTTTT. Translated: CASRRGQVNEKLFF.

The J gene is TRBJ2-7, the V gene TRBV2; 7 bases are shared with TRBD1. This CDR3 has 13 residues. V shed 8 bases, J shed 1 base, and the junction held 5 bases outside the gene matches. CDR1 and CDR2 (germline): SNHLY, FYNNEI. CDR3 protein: CASRDSNSYEQYF. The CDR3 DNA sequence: TGTGCCAGCCGGGACAGCAATTCCTACGAGCAGTACTTC. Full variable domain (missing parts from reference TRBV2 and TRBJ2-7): EPEVTQTPSHQVTQMGQEVILRCVPISNHLYFYWYRQILGQKVEFLVSFYNNEISEKSEIFDDQFSVERPDGSNFTLKIRSTKLEDSAMYFCASRDSNSYEQYFGPGTRLTVT.

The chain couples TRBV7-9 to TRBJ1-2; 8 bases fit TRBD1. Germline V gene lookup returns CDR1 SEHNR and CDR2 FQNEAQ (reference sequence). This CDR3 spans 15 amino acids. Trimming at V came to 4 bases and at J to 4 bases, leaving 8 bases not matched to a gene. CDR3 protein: CASSSTGVKLYGYTF. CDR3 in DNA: TGTGCCAGCAGCTCGACAGGGGTTAAACTCTATGGCTACACCTTC.

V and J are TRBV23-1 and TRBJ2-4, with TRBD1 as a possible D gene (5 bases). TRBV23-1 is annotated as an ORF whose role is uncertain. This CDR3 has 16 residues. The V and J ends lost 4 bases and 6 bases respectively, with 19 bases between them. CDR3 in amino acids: CASSPSFPRGGNIQYF. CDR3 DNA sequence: TGCGCCAGCAGTCCCAGTTTCCCTAGGGGTGGAAACATTCAGTACTTC.

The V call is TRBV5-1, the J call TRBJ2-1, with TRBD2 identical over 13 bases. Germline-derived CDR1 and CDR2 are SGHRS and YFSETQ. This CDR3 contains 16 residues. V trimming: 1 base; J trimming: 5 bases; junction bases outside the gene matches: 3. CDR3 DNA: TGCGCCAGCAGCTTGTTCGGACTAGCGGGGGACAATGAGCAGTTCTTC. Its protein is CASSLFGLAGDNEQFF.

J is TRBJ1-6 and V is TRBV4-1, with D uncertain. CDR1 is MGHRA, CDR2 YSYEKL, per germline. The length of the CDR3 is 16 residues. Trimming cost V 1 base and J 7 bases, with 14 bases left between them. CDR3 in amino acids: CASSQVGNPLNSPLHF. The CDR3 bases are TGCGCCAGCAGCCAAGTTGGGAACCCCCTGAATTCACCCCTCCACTTT.

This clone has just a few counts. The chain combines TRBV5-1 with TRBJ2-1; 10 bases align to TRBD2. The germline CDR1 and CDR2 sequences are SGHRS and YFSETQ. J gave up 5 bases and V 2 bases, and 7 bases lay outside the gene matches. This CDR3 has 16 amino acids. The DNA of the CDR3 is TGCGCCAGCAGCTTACCCGGACTAGCGGTTAACAATGAGCAGTTCTTC. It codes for CASSLPGLAVNNEQFF.

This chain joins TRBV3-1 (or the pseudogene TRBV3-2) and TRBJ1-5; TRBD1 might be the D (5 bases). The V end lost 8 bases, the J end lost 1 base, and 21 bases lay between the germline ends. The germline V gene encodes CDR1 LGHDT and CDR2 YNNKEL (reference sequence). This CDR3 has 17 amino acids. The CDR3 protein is CASSSRGAGGSNQPQHF. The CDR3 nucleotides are TGTGCCAGCTCATCGCGAGGGGCAGGAGGAAGCAATCAGCCCCAGCATTTT.

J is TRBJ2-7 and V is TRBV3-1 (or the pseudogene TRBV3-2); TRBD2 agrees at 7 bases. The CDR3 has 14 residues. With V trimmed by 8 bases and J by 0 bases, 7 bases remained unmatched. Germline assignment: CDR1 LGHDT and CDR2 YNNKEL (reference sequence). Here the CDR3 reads CASSTSPHSYEQYF. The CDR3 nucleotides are TGTGCCAGCTCGACTAGCCCTCACTCCTACGAGCAGTACTTC.

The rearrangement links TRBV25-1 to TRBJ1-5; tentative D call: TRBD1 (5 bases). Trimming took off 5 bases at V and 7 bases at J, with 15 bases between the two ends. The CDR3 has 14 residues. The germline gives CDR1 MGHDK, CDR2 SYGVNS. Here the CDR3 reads CASSPSGGGQPQHF. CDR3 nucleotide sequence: TGTGCCAGCAGTCCCTCTGGGGGGGGACAGCCCCAGCATTTT.

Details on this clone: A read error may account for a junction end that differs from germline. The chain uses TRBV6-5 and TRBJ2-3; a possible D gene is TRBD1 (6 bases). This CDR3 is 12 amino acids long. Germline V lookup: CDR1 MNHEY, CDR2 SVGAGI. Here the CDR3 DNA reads TGTGCCGGCAGCACTAGGGGGGATACGCAGTATTTT. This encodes CAGSTRGDTQYF.

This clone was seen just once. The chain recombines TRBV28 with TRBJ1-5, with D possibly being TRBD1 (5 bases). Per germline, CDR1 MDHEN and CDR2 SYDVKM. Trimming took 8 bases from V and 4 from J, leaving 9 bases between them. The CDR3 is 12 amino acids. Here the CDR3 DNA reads TGTGCCAGCCGGGACGGTAATCAGCCCCAGCATTTT. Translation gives CASRDGNQPQHF.

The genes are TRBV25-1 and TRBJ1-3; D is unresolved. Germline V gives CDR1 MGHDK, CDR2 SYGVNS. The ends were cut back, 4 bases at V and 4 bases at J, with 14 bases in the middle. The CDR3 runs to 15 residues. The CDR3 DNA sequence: TGTGCCAGCAGTGGCAGATCGAACCTAGGAAACACCATATATTTT. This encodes CASSGRSNLGNTIYF.

The CDR3 sequence: CASSPAARGNYGYTF. The CDR3 coding sequence is TGTGCCAGTAGTCCGGCAGCCCGGGGTAACTATGGCTACACCTTC. The chain couples TRBV19 to TRBJ1-2; no firm D call. Germline V gene data show CDR1 as LNHDA and CDR2 as SQIVND (reference sequence). Trimming stripped 5 bases from V and 1 base from J, with 14 bases between. The CDR3 contains 15 residues. Based on the CDR3 plus reference TRBV19 and TRBJ1-2, the full variable domain is DGGITQSPKYLFRKEGQNVTLSCEQNLNHDAMYWYRQDPGQGLRLIYYSQIVNDFQKGDIAEGYSVSREKKESFPLTVTSAQKNPTAFYLCASSPAARGNYGYTFGSGTRLTVV.